These 11 T cell receptor beta chains came from one sample sequenced in a study of T cells in Graves' hyperthyroidism and ophthalmopathy. The TCR beta CDR3 regions underwent amplification using RNA transcripts as the source. RT-PCR in the first round (using the HTBI primer set) targeted the TCR CDR3. MiXCR was run by TCRdb on the multiplex PCR reads, yielding one entry per CDR3 protein. The table includes around 390,000 distinct CDR3 sequences, more than 12% detected once. The specimen was blood. These receptors all come from a woman aged 25 to 39 with Graves' ophthalmopathy.

In this sample, this clonotype turned up many times. CDR3 residues: CASSDGTGERNTEAFF. CDR3 sequence (DNA): TGCGCCAGCAGTGATGGAACAGGGGAGCGGAACACTGAAGCTTTCTTT. The rearrangement joins TRBV10-2 to TRBJ1-1; 7 nucleotides line up with TRBD1. Trimming at V came to 3 bases and at J to 1 base, leaving 8 bases not matched to a gene. This CDR3 has 16 residues. CDR1 is WSHSY, CDR2 SAAADI, per germline.

The table lists this clonotype with a few counts. The genes are TRBV5-1 and TRBJ1-3; D is unresolved. V lost 2 bases to trimming and J lost 1 base, with 4 bases between them. The CDR3 loop spans 13 amino acids. CDR1 is SGHRS, CDR2 YFSETQ, per germline. This CDR3 is CASSFQSGNTIYF. CDR3 DNA: TGCGCCAGCAGCTTTCAATCTGGAAACACCATATATTTT.

In regard to this clonotype: A read error may be the cause here, since a much bigger clone is one base away. The genes are TRBV18 and TRBJ1-2; 10 bases are a match to TRBD1. The germline gives CDR1 KGHSH, CDR2 LQKENI. The V gene end was trimmed by 2 bases and the J gene end by 7 bases; junction bases not matched to a gene: 4. The CDR3 length is 14 residues. CDR3 in amino acids: CASSPGTGVSGYTF. The CDR3, as DNA: TGTGCCAGCTCACCAGGGACAGGGGTTTCTGGCTACACCTTC.

This clonotype was recorded many times. The chain carries TRBV2 and TRBJ2-1; 9 nucleotides align to TRBD1. The CDR3 runs 14 residues. Trimming cost V 5 bases and J 8 bases; bases outside gene matches: 7. From germline, CDR1 is SNHLY and CDR2 FYNNEI. The CDR3 sequence: CASSLGTGYDEQFF. The CDR3 DNA sequence: TGTGCCAGCAGTCTAGGGACAGGGTACGATGAGCAGTTCTTC.

The V and J genes are TRBV14 and TRBJ2-3, with 10 bases lining up with TRBD2. The CDR3 is made up of 16 amino acids. After removal of 2 bases from V and 5 bases from J, the junction contained 7 bases not matched to a gene. The germline CDR1 and CDR2 sequences are SGHDN and FVKESK. In DNA form, the CDR3 reads TGTGCCAGCAGCCAAAAAGCGGGGGGGCAGGTAGATACGCAGTATTTT. It is translated as CASSQKAGGQVDTQYF.

There are many counts of this clonotype. The chain is built from TRBV7-2 and TRBJ1-1; D is possibly TRBD1 (5 bases). The CDR3 has 16 amino acids. Germline CDR1 and CDR2: SGHTA and FQGNSA. V lost 0 bases to trimming and J lost 5 bases, with 16 bases between them. CDR3 loop: CASSLAPSGVGTEAFF. CDR3 nucleotide sequence: TGTGCCAGCAGCTTAGCACCTTCGGGGGTGGGGACTGAAGCTTTCTTT. The full variable domain, completed using reference TRBV7-2 and TRBJ1-1, is GAGVSQSPSNKVTEKGKDVELRCDPISGHTALYWYRQSLGQGLEFLIYFQGNSAPDKSGLPSDRFSAERTGGSVSTLTIQRTQQEDSAVYLCASSLAPSGVGTEAFFGQGTRLTVV.

As to this clonotype: At one end the junction does not follow the germline gene, possibly because of a read error. The J gene is TRBJ1-3, the V gene TRBV12-3 or TRBV12-4; D not certain. This CDR3 contains 16 residues. For the CDR3, the DNA is TGTGCCAGCAGACACACCCGTCTTCACTCTGGAAACACCGTATATTTT. It codes for CASRHTRLHSGNTVYF.

In this sample, this clonotype turned up many times. The chain is built from TRBV27 and TRBJ2-7, with D possibly called TRBD1 or TRBD2 (5 bases each). The length of the CDR3 is 14 residues. Trimming took 3 bases from V and 5 from J, leaving 14 bases between them. Germline CDR1 reads MNHEY; CDR2 reads SMNVEV (reference sequence). CDR3 sequence reads: CASSLTGAGNEQYF. The CDR3 DNA reads as TGTGCCAGCAGTTTGACTGGGGCCGGGAACGAGCAGTACTTC.

In its sample, this clonotype was seen many times. The chain joins TRBV5-5 to TRBJ1-5, with a weak D call TRBD1 (5 bases). Germline CDR1 and CDR2: SGHKS and YYEKEE (reference sequence). V lost 0 bases, J lost 3 bases, and 10 bases lay in between. This CDR3 contains 15 residues. CDR3 region: CASSLVGAPNQPQHF. The CDR3 bases are TGTGCCAGCAGCTTGGTAGGGGCCCCCAATCAGCCCCAGCATTTT.

This clonotype has at least ten counts. The V call is TRBV20-1, the J call TRBJ2-7; 8 bases fit TRBD1. Germline-derived CDR1 and CDR2 are DFQATT and SNEGSKA (reference sequence). With 0 bases clipped from V and 3 bases from J, the junction kept 7 bases outside the gene matches. The CDR3 spans 15 residues. The DNA for the CDR3 is TGCAGTGCTAGAGAGGTGAGGACAGGGAGCTACGAGCAGTACTTC. Encoded protein: CSAREVRTGSYEQYF.

To note about this clonotype: A much larger clone is a single base away; this may be a read error. This rearrangement joins TRBV5-1 to TRBJ2-3, with 8 bases fitting TRBD2. There are 19 residues in the CDR3. CDR1 is SGHRS, CDR2 YFSETQ, per germline. The CDR3 coding sequence is TGCGCCAGCAGCTTGGCCGTTAGTACTAGCGGTCCCAGAACAGATAGGCAGTATTTT. Protein: CASSLAVSTSGPRTDRQYF.